A selection of T cell receptor beta chains follows, all from one sample in a study of blood T cell repertoires in COVID-19. Method: immunoSEQ multiplex PCR; TCRdb's copy keeps in-frame clones and lacks some. The profile shows roughly 280,000 clones, over 75% of them singletons. The specimen sequenced was peripheral blood. These receptors all come from a woman between 65 and 79 years old with acute or convalescent COVID-19. Each CDR3 is given with its conserved first and last residue. A D gene is named only where the DNA matches it firmly. Not all rows give a size; the values are once, few, many and, for expanded clones, a class.

V gene	J gene	D gene	clone size	CDR3 protein	CDR3 DNA
TRBV18	TRBJ2-7	NA	NA	CASSLLQGTHSYEQYF	TGTGCCAGCTCGCTTCTTCAGGGGACCCACTCCTACGAGCAGTACTTC
TRBV15	TRBJ1-6	TRBD1	NA	CATSRDGQGGSFRTLHF	TGTGCCACCAGCAGAGACGGACAGGGAGGGTCCTTCAGAACCCTCCACTTT
TRBV12-5	TRBJ1-1	NA	NA	CASGTEANTEAFF	TGTGCTAGTGGGACTGAGGCCAACACTGAAGCTTTCTTT
TRBV3-1/TRBV3-2	TRBJ2-5	TRBD2	NA	CASSQGSGGTQYF	TGTGCCAGCAGCCAGGGTAGCGGGGGGACCCAGTACTTC
TRBV4-1	TRBJ2-3	NA	NA	CASSQESGRESGDTDTQYF	TGCGCCAGCAGCCAAGAATCCGGCCGGGAATCCGGGGACACAGATACGCAGTATTTT
TRBV5-1	TRBJ2-3	TRBD1	NA	CASSSWTGVSDTQYF	TGCGCCAGCAGCTCTTGGACAGGGGTATCAGATACGCAGTATTTT
TRBV24-1	TRBJ1-6	TRBD1	NA	CANGQGGSPLHF	TGTGCCAACGGACAGGGAGGCTCACCCCTCCACTTT
TRBV5-5	TRBJ1-2	TRBD1	NA	CASSLGDRGYPNYGYTF	TGTGCCAGCAGCTTGGGGGACAGGGGCTACCCAAACTATGGCTACACCTTC
TRBV14	TRBJ1-1	TRBD1	NA	CASSPLGQGKVNTEAFF	TGTGCCAGCAGCCCCCTGGGACAGGGCAAGGTGAACACTGAAGCTTTCTTT
TRBV5-6	TRBJ2-3	TRBD2	once	CASSPRVLAGGPRTDTQYF	TGTGCCAGCAGCCCCAGGGTACTAGCGGGGGGGCCACGCACAGATACGCAGTATTTT
TRBV18	TRBJ1-4	NA	few	CASSPSPQESNEKLFF	TGTGCCAGCTCACCTTCCCCACAGGAGAGTAATGAAAAACTGTTTTTT
TRBV2	TRBJ2-2	TRBD2	NA	CASSGGARNTGELFF	TGTGCCAGCAGCGGGGGGGCTCGTAACACCGGGGAGCTGTTTTTT
TRBV15	TRBJ1-1	NA	NA	CATSPGVGAGRGTEAFF	TGTGCCACCAGCCCAGGCGTTGGGGCGGGACGGGGCACTGAAGCTTTCTTT
TRBV29-1	TRBJ1-1	TRBD1	once	CSVEPTGGHTEAFF	TGCAGCGTTGAACCTACAGGGGGCCACACTGAAGCTTTCTTT
TRBV3-1/TRBV3-2	TRBJ2-2	NA	NA	CASSPGTGELFF	TGTGCCAGCAGCCCGGGGACCGGGGAGCTGTTTTTT
TRBV2	TRBJ2-6	NA	once	CASSAGVISGANVLTF	TGTGCCAGCAGTGCCGGGGTGATCTCTGGGGCCAACGTCCTGACTTTC
TRBV11-2	TRBJ2-1	NA	NA	CASSQLRNEQFF	TGTGCCAGCAGCCAACTTCGGAATGAGCAGTTCTTC
TRBV19	TRBJ1-2	TRBD1	NA	CASSSRTGIANYGYTF	TGTGCCAGTAGCAGCCGGACAGGGATCGCTAACTATGGCTACACCTTC
TRBV18	TRBJ1-1	TRBD1	NA	CASSPTGTGNTEAFF	TGTGCCAGCTCACCCACCGGGACAGGGAACACTGAAGCTTTCTTT
TRBV7-8	TRBJ2-1	TRBD2	NA	CASSLVPSGGMQFF	TGTGCCAGCAGCTTAGTCCCTAGCGGGGGGATGCAGTTCTTC
TRBV11-3	TRBJ1-6	TRBD1	few	CASSRGQGNSPLHF	TGTGCCAGCAGCCGGGGACAGGGGAATTCACCCCTCCACTTT
TRBV4-2	TRBJ2-1	TRBD2	NA	CASSQGPSRGGRYNEQFF	TGTGCCAGCAGCCAAGGACCGTCGCGGGGGGGCCGCTACAATGAGCAGTTCTTC
TRBV5-4	TRBJ2-1	TRBD2	NA	CASSFLTRGRDEQFF	TGTGCCAGCAGCTTTTTAACACGGGGGAGGGATGAGCAGTTCTTC
TRBV6-1	TRBJ1-5	NA	NA	CASSDEGAQPQHF	TGTGCCAGCAGTGACGAAGGGGCTCAGCCCCAGCATTTT
TRBV18	TRBJ1-6	NA	NA	CASSPSGSPLHF	TGTGCCAGCTCACCCTCGGGTTCACCCCTCCACTTT
TRBV19	TRBJ2-1	NA	NA	CASSRDLSSYNEQFF	TGTGCCAGTAGTCGGGACTTGAGCTCCTACAATGAGCAGTTCTTC
TRBV2	TRBJ2-1	NA	NA	CASRKDRTLSIKQFF	TGTGCCAGCAGGAAGGACAGAACCCTTTCTATAAAGCAGTTCTTC
TRBV19	TRBJ1-3	TRBD1	NA	CASTNPRQGSHNTIYF	TGTGCCAGTACCAACCCTCGACAGGGGAGCCACAACACCATATATTTT
TRBV2	TRBJ1-3	NA	NA	CASSERGGSGNTIYF	TGTGCCAGCAGTGAAAGGGGGGGGTCTGGAAACACCATATATTTT
TRBV5-6	TRBJ1-1	TRBD1	NA	CASSSRLGTGLDTEAFF	TGTGCCAGCAGCTCCAGGTTGGGGACAGGGTTAGACACTGAAGCTTTCTTT
TRBV6-5	TRBJ2-3	TRBD2	NA	CASSETSGVADTQYF	TGTGCCAGCAGCGAGACTAGCGGGGTCGCAGATACGCAGTATTTT
TRBV5-5	TRBJ2-7	NA	NA	CASSLGAANYEQYF	TGTGCCAGCAGCTTAGGGGCAGCAAACTACGAGCAGTACTTC
TRBV10-2	TRBJ2-3	NA	NA	CAGLRGATDTQYF	TGCGCCGGACTTCGGGGGGCCACAGATACGCAGTATTTT
TRBV30	TRBJ1-6	NA	NA	CAWSVIGGNSPLHF	TGTGCCTGGAGTGTAATCGGAGGCAATTCACCCCTCCACTTT
TRBV29-1	TRBJ1-1	NA	NA	CSHKAGAAGTEAFF	TGCAGCCATAAGGCAGGGGCCGCGGGCACTGAAGCTTTCTTT
TRBV5-1	TRBJ1-1	TRBD1	NA	CASSPGQGTTEAFF	TGCGCCAGCAGCCCGGGACAGGGGACCACTGAAGCTTTCTTT
TRBV28	TRBJ1-2	NA	few	CASRLPSTGGGPGYTF	TGTGCCAGCAGGCTCCCCTCGACAGGAGGCGGACCCGGCTACACCTTC
TRBV29-1	TRBJ2-6	NA	few	CSVVRQDSGANVLTF	TGCAGCGTTGTCAGGCAAGACTCTGGGGCCAACGTCCTGACTTTC
TRBV11-2	TRBJ1-5	NA	few	CASSLGRGNQPQHF	TGTGCCAGCAGCTTGGGCAGGGGCAATCAGCCCCAGCATTTT
TRBV19	TRBJ1-1	NA	NA	CASREGRKYTEAFF	TGTGCCAGTAGGGAGGGACGTAAGTACACTGAAGCTTTCTTT
TRBV14	TRBJ1-4	TRBD1	NA	CASSLDRGRTNEKLFF	TGTGCCAGCAGCCTAGACAGGGGGCGGACTAATGAAAAACTGTTTTTT
TRBV29-1	TRBJ2-1	NA	NA	CSVVPRGSGNEQFF	TGCAGCGTTGTCCCCAGGGGCTCGGGGAATGAGCAGTTCTTC
TRBV11-2	TRBJ2-1	NA	once	CASSPQVRGGEQFF	TGTGCCAGCAGCCCGCAAGTTCGGGGAGGTGAGCAGTTCTTC
TRBV18	TRBJ2-1	NA	NA	CASRRGTGGNEQFF	TGTGCCAGCCGAAGGGGCACCGGTGGCAATGAGCAGTTCTTC
TRBV19	TRBJ1-1	NA	NA	CASSILGGDTEAFF	TGTGCCAGTAGTATTTTGGGGGGGGACACTGAAGCTTTCTTT
TRBV6-5	TRBJ2-6	NA	NA	CASSAAGAGANVLTF	TGTGCCAGCAGCGCGGCAGGGGCTGGGGCCAACGTCCTGACTTTC
TRBV4-2	TRBJ1-2	TRBD1	NA	CASSQNRGRNGYTF	TGTGCCAGCAGCCAAAACAGGGGGAGGAATGGCTACACCTTC
TRBV7-2	TRBJ2-1	TRBD2	NA	CASSSLGGFWNEQFF	TGTGCCAGCAGCTCGCTCGGGGGGTTTTGGAATGAGCAGTTCTTC
TRBV5-1	TRBJ2-2	NA	once	CASRASATDTGELFF	TGCGCCAGCAGGGCCAGCGCCACCGACACCGGGGAGCTGTTTTTT
TRBV10-3	TRBJ1-2	TRBD1	NA	CAISEGTGYGYTF	TGTGCCATCAGTGAAGGGACAGGGTATGGCTACACCTTC
TRBV3-1/TRBV3-2	TRBJ1-1	TRBD1	few	CASRQGAGTEAFF	TGTGCCAGCAGGCAGGGGGCCGGCACTGAAGCTTTCTTT
TRBV6-5	TRBJ1-2	NA	NA	CASSPSGRVGYGYTF	TGTGCCAGCAGTCCGTCGGGAAGGGTTGGCTATGGCTACACCTTC
TRBV27	TRBJ1-5	TRBD1	NA	CASSLYRPGGFGNQPQHF	TGTGCCAGCAGTTTATATCGGCCAGGGGGCTTTGGCAATCAGCCCCAGCATTTT
TRBV7-8	TRBJ2-2	NA	NA	CASSLSRGNTGELFF	TGTGCCAGCAGCTTATCCCGCGGGAACACCGGGGAGCTGTTTTTT
TRBV9	TRBJ1-5	TRBD1	NA	CASSVRDRGWGNQPQHF	TGTGCCAGCAGCGTGCGAGACAGGGGATGGGGCAATCAGCCCCAGCATTTT
TRBV7-9	TRBJ2-3	NA	once	CASADTTDTQYF	TGTGCCAGCGCGGATACCACAGATACGCAGTATTTT
TRBV6-5	TRBJ1-5	NA	few	CASSSTGNYNQPQHF	TGTGCCAGCAGTTCCACAGGGAATTACAATCAGCCCCAGCATTTT